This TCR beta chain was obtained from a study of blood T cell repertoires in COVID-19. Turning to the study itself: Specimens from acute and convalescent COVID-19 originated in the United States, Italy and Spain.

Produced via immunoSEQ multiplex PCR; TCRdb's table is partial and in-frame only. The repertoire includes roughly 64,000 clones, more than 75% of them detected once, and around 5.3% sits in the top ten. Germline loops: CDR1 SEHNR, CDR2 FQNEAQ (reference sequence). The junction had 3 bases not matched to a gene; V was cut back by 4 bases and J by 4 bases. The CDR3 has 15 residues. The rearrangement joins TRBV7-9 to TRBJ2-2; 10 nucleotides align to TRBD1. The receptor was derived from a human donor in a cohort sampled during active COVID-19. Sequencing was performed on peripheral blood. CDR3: CASSSDRGPTGELFF. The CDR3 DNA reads TGTGCCAGCAGCTCCGACAGGGGGCCCACCGGGGAGCTGTTTTTT.